Listed here are 3 T cell receptor beta chains from one sample, sequenced in a study of spatial heterogeneity in lung cancer. In TCRdb, the 5' RACE reads were re-called with MiXCR into one record per CDR3 protein. The sample contains more than 2,500 distinct CDR3 sequences, under 3.5% of which appear only once. Their specific antigens are unknown. Study-wide points: Tumoral mutation counts were tracked by counts of expanded intratumoral alpha and beta TCRs.

Time point noted: sample taken at primary tumor resection. The material sequenced was lung tumor tissue, taken at surgery. Receptors were obtained from a male donor with early-stage non-small cell lung cancer.

This clonotype is judged medium-sized. The rearrangement joins TRBV5-1 to TRBJ2-3; no firm D call. There are 14 residues in the CDR3. V was trimmed by 0 bases and J by 0 bases, leaving 5 bases between them. Germline CDR1 SGHRS, CDR2 YFSETQ. The CDR3 protein is CASSLDPSTDTQYF. The CDR3 nucleotides are TGCGCCAGCAGCTTGGATCCTAGCACAGATACGCAGTATTTT.

By its share, this clonotype is medium-sized. This rearrangement joins TRBV5-1 to TRBJ2-5; D not certain. V lost 4 bases to trimming and J lost 0 bases, with 10 bases between them. The V gene's germline CDR1 is SGHRS and CDR2 YFSETQ. The CDR3 sequence is 14 residues long. Written as DNA, the CDR3 is TGCGCCAGCAGCGTAGACCCAAACCAAGAGACCCAGTACTTC. This codes for CASSVDPNQETQYF.

This clonotype is categorized as large. This sequence joins TRBV5-6 and TRBJ2-7, with D possibly TRBD2 on 6 matching bases. The CDR3 runs to 14 residues. The germline V and J ends were trimmed by 3 bases and 3 bases, with 13 bases remaining between them. Germline V gene data show CDR1 as SGHDT and CDR2 as YYEEEE. The DNA of the CDR3 is TGTGCCAGCAGCTCCCGGGGCGGGGTCTACGAGCAGTACTTC. Its protein is CASSSRGGVYEQYF. Looking up the rest from reference TRBV5-6 and TRBJ2-7 gives the full variable domain: DAGVTQSPTHLIKTRGQQVTLRCSPKSGHDTVSWYQQALGQGPQFIFQYYEEEERQRGNFPDRFSGHQFPNYSSELNVNALLLGDSALYLCASSSRGGVYEQYFGPGTRLTVT.